The 26 T cell receptor beta chains below come from one sample, sequenced in a study of CD8+ T cells in alopecia areata. Documented treatment: oral pan-JAK inhibitor, 5-10 mg twice daily. TCR sequencing used cDNA made by reverse transcription of extracted RNA. TCRdb keeps only in-frame clones here, not all; method: immunoSEQ multiplex PCR. The sample records 95,000 to 150,000 clones, more than 45% being singletons. The sample was CD4+ T cells sorted from blood, taken at week 4, from a patient treated with tofacitinib. The receptors derive from a human donor with alopecia areata.

The rearrangement uses TRBV6-5 and TRBJ2-5; 9 bases align to TRBD1. The V gene's germline CDR1 is MNHEY and CDR2 SVGAGI. CDR3 length: 13 residues. V trimming: 7 bases; J trimming: 4 bases; junction bases outside the gene matches: 4. The CDR3 nucleotides are TGTGCCAGCAATCCGGGACAGGGAGAGACCCAGTACTTC. It yields the protein CASNPGQGETQYF.

The chain employs TRBV5-1 and TRBJ1-1; the match to TRBD1 covers 7 bases. Germline V gene sequence: CDR1 SGHRS, CDR2 YFSETQ. J gave up 2 bases and V 2 bases, and 3 bases lay outside the gene matches. The CDR3 is made up of 14 amino acids. CDR3 residues: CASSFSGGNTEAFF. CDR3 DNA sequence: TGCGCCAGCAGCTTCTCAGGGGGAAACACTGAAGCTTTCTTT.

V usage is TRBV10-2 and J usage is TRBJ2-1; 10 nucleotides align to TRBD2. CDR3 length: 15 residues. Germline CDR1 is WSHSY and CDR2 is SAAADI. Trimming removed 8 bases from V and 6 bases from J; junction bases left unmatched: 10. The CDR3: CASDSGTSEINEQFF. Written as DNA, the CDR3 is TGCGCCAGCGATTCCGGGACTAGCGAAATCAATGAGCAGTTCTTC.

This clone showed up many times. Other DNA sequences of this sample code for an identical CDR3. The chain carries TRBV30 and TRBJ2-7; 7 bases line up with TRBD1. The CDR3 is 11 amino acids. V shed 5 bases, J shed 3 bases, and the junction held 1 base outside the gene matches. Germline lookup yields CDR1 GTSNPN and CDR2 SVGIG (reference sequence). The CDR3 sequence: CAWGQVYEQYF. The CDR3 coding sequence is TGTGCCTGGGGACAGGTCTACGAGCAGTACTTC.

The V call is TRBV30, the J call TRBJ1-2, with 7 bases matching TRBD1. CDR1 GTSNPN and CDR2 SVGIG come from the germline V gene (reference sequence). This CDR3 is 16 amino acids long. Trimming cost V 4 bases and J 1 base; bases outside gene matches: 12. The CDR3 loop reads CAWTRDSRIFNYGYTF. The CDR3, as DNA: TGTGCCTGGACTCGGGACAGCCGGATATTTAACTATGGCTACACCTTC. The variable domain in full, with the rest retrieved from reference TRBV30 and TRBJ1-2, is SQTIHQWPATLVQPVGSPLSLECTVEGTSNPNLYWYRQAAGRGLQLLFYSVGIGQISSEVPQNLSASRPQDRQFILSSKKLLLSDSGFYLCAWTRDSRIFNYGYTFGSGTRLTVV.

The chain has TRBV25-1 and TRBJ1-2; D gene ambiguous. Trimming removed 4 bases at V and 2 bases at J, with 8 bases between. Germline V CDR1 and CDR2: MGHDK, SYGVNS. The CDR3 length is 13 residues. The CDR3, as DNA: TGTGCCAGCAGTGCGCAGGTGAACTATGGCTACACCTTC. It is translated as CASSAQVNYGYTF.

Worth noting for this clone: Other nucleotide sequences from this sample produce the same CDR3. The rearrangement joins TRBV6-5 to TRBJ2-7, with 12 bases matching TRBD1. This CDR3 is built from 15 residues. J gave up 4 bases and V 2 bases, and 3 bases lay outside the gene matches. In germline, CDR1 is MNHEY, CDR2 SVGAGI. The CDR3 sequence: CASSYRGQGAYEQYF. The CDR3 DNA reads as TGTGCCAGCAGTTACAGGGGACAGGGGGCGTACGAGCAGTACTTC.

The V call is TRBV29-1, the J call TRBJ2-5; 10 bases line up with TRBD1. CDR1 SQVTM and CDR2 ANQGSEA come from the germline V gene. This CDR3 has 15 residues. The J segment lost 5 bases and the V segment lost 4 bases, leaving 10 bases of the junction unmatched. CDR3 sequence: CSVVKTGGPGETQYF. CDR3 bases: TGCAGCGTTGTTAAGACAGGGGGCCCGGGGGAGACCCAGTACTTC.

This clone was picked up a small number of times. The chain is built from TRBV29-1 and TRBJ1-2; D remains unclear. Germline loops: CDR1 SQVTM, CDR2 ANQGSEA. The CDR3 consists of 13 residues. V lost 2 bases to trimming and J lost 5 bases, with 12 bases between them. Here the CDR3 reads CSVETLGLYGYTF. CDR3 nucleotides: TGCAGCGTTGAAACCCTAGGACTGTATGGCTACACCTTC. The full variable domain, completed using reference TRBV29-1 and TRBJ1-2, is SAVISQKPSRDICQRGTSLTIQCQVDSQVTMMFWYRQQPGQSLTLIATANQGSEATYESGFVIDKFPISRPNLTFSTLTVSNMSPEDSSIYLCSVETLGLYGYTFGSGTRLTVV.

This clone was observed a few times. The rearrangement uses TRBV5-1 and TRBJ1-1; no definite D call. Per germline, CDR1 SGHRS and CDR2 YFSETQ. The germline V and J ends were trimmed by 4 bases and 3 bases, with 4 bases remaining between them. The CDR3 is 11 residues long. The chain's CDR3 is CASSQDTEAFF. Here the CDR3 DNA reads TGCGCCAGCAGCCAAGACACTGAAGCTTTCTTT.

The chain recombines TRBV30 with TRBJ2-7, with D perhaps matching TRBD2 (7 bases). From germline, CDR1 is GTSNPN and CDR2 SVGIG (reference sequence). V was clipped by 0 bases and J by 5 bases, with 20 bases between them. The CDR3 loop spans 16 amino acids. The CDR3 loop is CAWSVLRQGTINEQYF. CDR3 DNA sequence: TGTGCCTGGAGTGTACTACGCCAGGGGACTATCAACGAGCAGTACTTC.

The rearrangement joins TRBV12-5 to TRBJ2-1; D is uncertain. This CDR3 comprises 16 residues. The V end was cut by 3 bases, the J end by 1 base, with 13 bases between. Germline assignment: CDR1 LGHNT and CDR2 FRNRAP. Here the CDR3 DNA reads TGTGCTAGTGGTTTTTCATGGGGTCAGTCCTACAATGAGCAGTTCTTC. It specifies CASGFSWGQSYNEQFF.

V gene TRBV29-1 combines with J gene TRBJ1-2; D is undetermined. V was pared by 1 base and J by 8 bases, with 17 bases between. Germline V gives CDR1 SQVTM, CDR2 ANQGSEA. The CDR3 totals 14 residues. The CDR3 region is CSVEVVGRGRGYTF. Here the CDR3 DNA reads TGCAGCGTTGAAGTTGTGGGGAGAGGTCGAGGCTACACCTTC.

The J gene is TRBJ2-5, the V gene TRBV18, with D tentatively TRBD1 (6 bases). Germline V gene sequence: CDR1 KGHSH, CDR2 LQKENI. The length of the CDR3 is 14 residues. Trimming shortened V by 6 bases and J by 2 bases, and 13 bases separated the two germline ends. The DNA for the CDR3 is TGTGCCAGCTCCCGCAACACAGGGCAAGAGACCCAGTACTTC. Protein product: CASSRNTGQETQYF.

This chain's CDR3 is CAWSMGRADNEQFF. The DNA for the CDR3 is TGTGCCTGGAGTATGGGGCGGGCGGATAATGAGCAGTTCTTC. The chain recombines TRBV30 with TRBJ2-1; D possibly uses TRBD1 or TRBD2 (5 bases each). The CDR3 has 14 amino acids. In germline, CDR1 is GTSNPN, CDR2 SVGIG (reference sequence). Deletions cut 2 bases from V and 7 bases from J, with 15 bases between. The full variable domain, rest sourced from reference TRBV30 and TRBJ2-1, is SQTIHQWPATLVQPVGSPLSLECTVEGTSNPNLYWYRQAAGRGLQLLFYSVGIGQISSEVPQNLSASRPQDRQFILSSKKLLLSDSGFYLCAWSMGRADNEQFFGPGTRLTVL.

This chain uses TRBV9 with TRBJ2-3; 9 nucleotides agree with TRBD2. The CDR3 contains 16 residues. Trimming took 0 bases from V and 1 from J; bases not matched to a gene: 3. Germline V gene sequence: CDR1 SGDLS, CDR2 YYNGEE. As DNA, the CDR3 is TGTGCCAGCAGCGTAGGAGCGGGGGGTGGCACAGATACGCAGTATTTT. Its translation: CASSVGAGGGTDTQYF.

The chain couples TRBV6-1 to TRBJ2-7; a possible D gene is TRBD1 (6 bases). This CDR3 spans 13 amino acids. Germline V lookup: CDR1 MNHNS, CDR2 SASEGT. Trimming removed 8 bases from V and 1 base from J, with 12 bases in between. DNA of the CDR3: TGTGCCAGCGGACCGGGACATTCCTACGAGCAGTACTTC. Amino acid sequence: CASGPGHSYEQYF.

V and J are TRBV29-1 and TRBJ2-5; TRBD1 aligns across 8 bases. The CDR3 loop spans 15 amino acids. Unmatched junction bases numbered 14, after V lost 6 bases and J lost 5 bases. CDR1 is SQVTM, CDR2 ANQGSEA, per germline. CDR3 nucleotide sequence: TGCAGCGTCATACCCAACCAGGGGGCTGGGGAGACCCAGTACTTC. Its protein product is CSVIPNQGAGETQYF.

This chain connects TRBV30 to TRBJ2-3, with D uncertain. The CDR3 has 13 residues. The germline V gene encodes CDR1 GTSNPN and CDR2 SVGIG (reference sequence). Trimming pared 0 bases from V and 3 bases from J, leaving 7 bases between. The DNA of the CDR3 is TGTGCCTGGAGTGTAAAGGGTACAGATACGCAGTATTTT. Its protein is CAWSVKGTDTQYF.

This clone was seen more than once but under ten times. The chain links TRBV20-1 to TRBJ2-1, with no clear D. The length of the CDR3 is 11 residues. Germline V gene sequence: CDR1 DFQATT, CDR2 SNEGSKA (reference sequence). V gave up 6 bases and J gave up 4 bases, with 7 bases separating them. The CDR3 reads CSAQLYNEQFF. In DNA form, the CDR3 reads TGCAGTGCCCAATTATACAATGAGCAGTTCTTC.

This clone has just a few counts. The chain is built from TRBV15 and TRBJ2-3; TRBD1 is a possible D gene (6 bases). CDR1 and CDR2 from the germline V gene are LNHNV and YYDKDF (reference sequence). The length of the CDR3 is 17 residues. V lost 2 bases to trimming and J lost 2 bases, with 17 bases between them. The CDR3, as DNA: TGTGCCACCAGCAGAACAGGGACACAAAGCGTCACAGATACGCAGTATTTT. It encodes CATSRTGTQSVTDTQYF. Drawing the rest from reference TRBV15 and TRBJ2-3, the complete variable domain is DAMVIQNPRYQVTQFGKPVTLSCSQTLNHNVMYWYQQKSSQAPKLLFHYYDKDFNNEADTPDNFQSRRPNTSFCFLDIRSPGLGDTAMYLCATSRTGTQSVTDTQYFGPGTRLTVL.

The chain links TRBV30 to TRBJ1-2; weak D call: TRBD1 (5 bases). Germline CDR1 reads GTSNPN; CDR2 reads SVGIG (reference sequence). The CDR3 loop spans 13 amino acids. V was pared by 4 bases and J by 4 bases, with 13 bases between. CDR3 protein: CAWMPRQGYGYTF. CDR3 DNA: TGTGCCTGGATGCCCCGGCAGGGCTATGGCTACACCTTC. Together with reference TRBV30 and TRBJ1-2, the CDR3 gives the full variable domain: SQTIHQWPATLVQPVGSPLSLECTVEGTSNPNLYWYRQAAGRGLQLLFYSVGIGQISSEVPQNLSASRPQDRQFILSSKKLLLSDSGFYLCAWMPRQGYGYTFGSGTRLTVV.

As DNA, the CDR3 is TGCAGCGTTGAGTCGGGGGGGACGTACATTCAGTACTTC. It encodes CSVESGGTYIQYF. This rearrangement joins TRBV29-1 to TRBJ2-4, with 8 bases that match TRBD2. Germline V gives CDR1 SQVTM, CDR2 ANQGSEA. This CDR3 contains 13 residues. With 3 bases clipped from V and 8 bases from J, the junction kept 6 bases outside the gene matches.

This clone was recorded many times. The chain combines TRBV19 with TRBJ1-1; tentative D call: TRBD1 (5 bases). Germline CDR1 is LNHDA and CDR2 is SQIVND (reference sequence). Trimming removed 7 bases at V and 11 bases at J, with 20 bases between. CDR3 length: 13 amino acids. In nucleotides, the CDR3 is TGTGCCAGTACCCTCAGGGTAACTACCGAGGCTTTCTTT. Residues: CASTLRVTTEAFF. The full variable domain, completed using reference TRBV19 and TRBJ1-1, is DGGITQSPKYLFRKEGQNVTLSCEQNLNHDAMYWYRQDPGQGLRLIYYSQIVNDFQKGDIAEGYSVSREKKESFPLTVTSAQKNPTAFYLCASTLRVTTEAFFGQGTRLTVV.

Only a few counts were recorded for this clone. The chain employs TRBV13 and TRBJ1-2, with 8 bases that match TRBD1. Germline-derived CDR1 and CDR2 are PRHDT and FYEKMQ (reference sequence). The CDR3 consists of 12 residues. With V trimmed by 5 bases and J by 8 bases, 4 bases remained unmatched. The CDR3 bases are TGTGCCAGCAGCAACAGGGGGTACGGCTACACCTTC. Protein sequence: CASSNRGYGYTF.

This chain uses TRBV5-1 with TRBJ2-7; TRBD2 matches at 14 bases. This CDR3 is 16 amino acids long. CDR1 and CDR2 from the germline V gene are SGHRS and YFSETQ. The V segment lost 4 bases and the J segment 3 bases; nucleotides outside the gene matches: 6. The CDR3 spells CASSPGLAGAYYEQYF. In DNA, the CDR3 is TGCGCCAGCAGCCCGGGACTAGCGGGAGCGTACTACGAGCAGTACTTC.